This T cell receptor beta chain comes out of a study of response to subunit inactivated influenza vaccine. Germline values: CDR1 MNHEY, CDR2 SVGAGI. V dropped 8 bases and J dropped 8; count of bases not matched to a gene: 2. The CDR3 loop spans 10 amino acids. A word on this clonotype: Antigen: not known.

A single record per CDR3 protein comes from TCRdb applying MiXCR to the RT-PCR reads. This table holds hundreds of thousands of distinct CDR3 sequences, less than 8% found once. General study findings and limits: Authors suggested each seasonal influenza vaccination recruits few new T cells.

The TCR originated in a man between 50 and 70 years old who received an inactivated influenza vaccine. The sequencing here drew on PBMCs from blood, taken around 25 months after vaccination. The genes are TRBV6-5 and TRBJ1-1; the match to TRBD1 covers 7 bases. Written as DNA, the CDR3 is TGTGCCAGCCCGACAGGGGAAGCTTTCTTT. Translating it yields CASPTGEAFF.